One T cell receptor beta chain is described in this entry. This entry is derived from a study of T cells in tumors after PD-1 blockade. Turning to the study itself: Either cemiplimab 350 mg every 2 weeks or pembrolizumab 200 mg every 3 weeks was given. Blood samples averaged roughly 110,000 templates (range about 24,679-260,000) and approximately 35,000 unique clonotypes.

Libraries were prepared by immunoSEQ multiplex PCR; TCRdb keeps only in-frame clonotypes and omits some of them. Found here are nearly 25,000 clones, about 82% of them singletons; the top ten hold around 10%. Trimming at V came to 4 bases and at J to 7 bases, leaving 3 bases not matched to a gene. Per the germline V gene, CDR1 is SGHRS and CDR2 is YFSETQ. The CDR3 contains 14 residues. Sequencing was performed on PBMCs, taken after anti-PD-1 treatment. The receptor was isolated from a human donor with basal cell carcinoma. The chain employs TRBV5-1 and TRBJ1-6; 9 bases map to TRBD1. The CDR3 sequence is CASSGGQGNSPLHF. CDR3 sequence (DNA): TGCGCCAGCAGCGGGGGACAGGGAAATTCACCCCTCCACTTT.